These T cell receptor beta chains were read from a single sample in a study of blood T cell repertoires in COVID-19. Here immunoSEQ multiplex PCR was the method, and the copy in TCRdb shows in-frame clones only, minus some. The data show about 170,000 clones, 85% to 90% seen once. The sequencing sample was made of peripheral blood. All receptors come from a man aged 18 to 30 with active or convalescent COVID-19. Both conserved end residues are part of each CDR3. The D gene is left open where the match is weak. Rows may omit the clone size; those that give it use once, few, many or a size class.

V	J	size	length	D	DNA	CDR3
TRBV11-2	TRBJ2-3	-	16	-	TGTGCCAGCAGCTTAGATGGCAGGTTGGGCACAGATACGCAGTATTTT	CASSLDGRLGTDTQYF
TRBV9	TRBJ1-3	-	14	TRBD1	TGTGCCAGCAGCCCCGGGACAGGAGGAAACACCATATATTTT	CASSPGTGGNTIYF
TRBV29-1	TRBJ2-5	-	13	TRBD2	TGCAGCGTTGAACGGACTAGCGCAAAGACCCAGTACTTC	CSVERTSAKTQYF
TRBV3-1/TRBV3-2	TRBJ1-2	-	15	-	TGTGCCAGCAGCCAAGGTCCAGGGGAGATCGCTGGCTACACCTTC	CASSQGPGEIAGYTF
TRBV28	TRBJ1-5	-	12	-	TGTGCCAGCAGCCGGAGCAATCAGCCCCAGCATTTT	CASSRSNQPQHF
TRBV6-4	TRBJ2-2	-	15	-	TGTGCCAGCAGTGACTCGAGTGGGAACACCGGGGAGCTGTTTTTT	CASSDSSGNTGELFF
TRBV5-1	TRBJ1-1	-	15	TRBD1	TGCGCCAGCAGCTTACAGGGGGTTTTAATCCCTGAAGCTTTCTTT	CASSLQGVLIPEAFF
TRBV25-1	TRBJ2-1	-	16	TRBD2	TGTGCCAGCAGTGAAAGAGCTAGCGGCGTCTACAATGAGCAGTTCTTC	CASSERASGVYNEQFF
TRBV3-1/TRBV3-2	TRBJ2-6	-	18	TRBD1	TGTGCCAGCAGCCAAGAAGAGGACAGGGTGTCTGGGGCCAACGTCCTGACTTTC	CASSQEEDRVSGANVLTF
TRBV19	TRBJ2-4	few	16	TRBD2	TGTGCCAGTACCTCACCTGCGGGAGTTACCGAAAACATTCAGTACTTC	CASTSPAGVTENIQYF
TRBV9	TRBJ1-3	-	17	-	TGTGCCAGCAGCGTAGCGTGGGGCGGACGGACTGGAAACACCATATATTTT	CASSVAWGGRTGNTIYF
TRBV21-1	TRBJ2-7	-	15	-	TGTGCCAGCAGTGTAGAGGACAGGGACCTCTACGAGCAGTACTTC	CASSVEDRDLYEQYF
TRBV15	TRBJ1-2	-	15	TRBD1	TGTGCCACCAGCAGACTCTTGACAGGGGACTATGGCTACACCTTC	CATSRLLTGDYGYTF
TRBV10-1	TRBJ1-4	-	22	TRBD1	TGCGCCAGCACGAACCGGCAAAGGGACAGGGGGCGTACCAAGCAAACTAATGAAAAACTGTTTTTT	CASTNRQRDRGRTKQTNEKLFF
TRBV18	TRBJ2-5	-	16	TRBD1	TGTGCCAGCTCACCTGGGACAGGGGTTACGTTGGAGACCCAGTACTTC	CASSPGTGVTLETQYF
TRBV6-5	TRBJ1-5	-	13	-	TGTGCCAGCACCCCGACAGTCTATCAGCCCCAGCATTTT	CASTPTVYQPQHF
TRBV9	TRBJ1-4	-	15	TRBD1	TGTGCCAGCAGCGACGGACAGGGCAATAATGAAAAACTGTTTTTT	CASSDGQGNNEKLFF
TRBV6-6	TRBJ2-1	-	14	TRBD1	TGTGCCAGCAGTCGGGACAGAAGCTACAATGAGCAGTTCTTC	CASSRDRSYNEQFF
TRBV30	TRBJ2-1	-	16	TRBD1	TGTGCCTGGAGTGTGGGACAGGGGGCTCGGGTCGATGAGCAGTTCTTC	CAWSVGQGARVDEQFF
TRBV6-6	TRBJ1-2	-	14	TRBD1	TGTGCCAGCAACCTAGGACAGGGCGGCTATGGCTACACCTTC	CASNLGQGGYGYTF
TRBV27	TRBJ1-1	-	15	TRBD1	TGTGCCAGCAGTACCTACAGGGGTAGTAACACTGAAGCTTTCTTT	CASSTYRGSNTEAFF
TRBV6-5	TRBJ2-1	-	16	TRBD2	TGTGCCAGCAGTTACCTTCCTAGCGGAAACTACAATGAGCAGTTCTTC	CASSYLPSGNYNEQFF
TRBV2	TRBJ1-4	-	15	-	TGTGCCAGCAGCCCAGGGCATCCAACTAATGAAAAACTGTTTTTT	CASSPGHPTNEKLFF
TRBV18	TRBJ2-1	-	16	TRBD2	TGTGCCAGCTCAGCACAAACTAGCGGGAGTTTCAATGAGCAGTTCTTC	CASSAQTSGSFNEQFF
TRBV28	TRBJ1-1	-	15	-	TGTGCCAGCAGTGGAAGACAGCCTATGAACACTGAAGCTTTCTTT	CASSGRQPMNTEAFF
TRBV7-2	TRBJ2-2	-	16	TRBD2	TGTGCCAGCAGCTTAGATCTAGCGGGAGTTCTCGGGGAGCTGTTTTTT	CASSLDLAGVLGELFF
TRBV2	TRBJ1-4	-	17	-	TGTGCCAGCAGGCGAACTTCTGGGACTTCAACTAATGAAAAACTGTTTTTT	CASRRTSGTSTNEKLFF
TRBV19	TRBJ1-1	-	19	TRBD1	TGTGCCAGTAGTATAGGGGTTCGACAGGGACGGCGAGGGAACACTGAAGCTTTCTTT	CASSIGVRQGRRGNTEAFF
TRBV7-3	TRBJ1-1	-	14	-	TGTGCCAGCAGCTCACTGGGGCAGAACACTGAAGCTTTCTTT	CASSSLGQNTEAFF
TRBV19	TRBJ1-2	-	15	TRBD1	TGTGCCAGTAGCACCCAACGGGTGACAGGGAATGGCTACACCTTC	CASSTQRVTGNGYTF
TRBV7-9	TRBJ1-1	once	13	-	TGTGCCAGCAGCTTGCAGGGGAGCACTGAAGCTTTCTTT	CASSLQGSTEAFF